This passage covers 6 T cell receptor beta chains from one sample sequenced in a study of brain metastases from non-small cell lung cancer. Some clones are missing from TCRdb's copy, which holds only in-frame ones; the method was immunoSEQ multiplex PCR. The sample has 4,300 or so clones, roughly 80% seen once. The source material was primary lung tumor tissue. Source of these receptors: a donor at least 40 years old with non-small cell lung cancer.

The chain uses TRBV10-2 and TRBJ1-4; D uncertain. The V gene's germline CDR1 is WSHSY and CDR2 SAAADI. V gave up 2 bases and J gave up 4 bases, with 14 bases separating them. The CDR3 has 16 residues. CDR3 amino acids: CASSEGAGQYNEKLFF. CDR3 DNA: TGCGCCAGCAGTGAGGGTGCGGGCCAGTATAATGAAAAACTGTTTTTT.

The V and J genes are TRBV10-3 and TRBJ1-6, with D maybe TRBD1 (5 bases). Looked up from germline, CDR1 is ENHRY and CDR2 is SYGVKD. The V end lost 0 bases, the J end lost 10 bases, and 16 bases lay between the germline ends. The length of the CDR3 is 16 residues. The CDR3 sequence: CAISESSGGIDSPLHF. DNA for the CDR3: TGTGCCATCAGTGAGTCATCGGGGGGAATCGACTCACCCCTCCACTTT.

V and J are TRBV6-2 or TRBV6-3 and TRBJ1-5; D unclear. V lost 2 bases and J lost 10, with 15 bases in between. Germline values: CDR1 MNHEY, CDR2 SVGEGT. The CDR3 consists of 14 residues. Written as DNA, the CDR3 is TGTGCCAGCAGTTACGTGGTTGGCCCTGTTCCCCAGCATTTT. Translated, it gives CASSYVVGPVPQHF.

The chain uses TRBV30 and TRBJ2-3; D is possibly TRBD1 or TRBD2 (5 bases each). V gave up 3 bases and J gave up 2 bases, with 9 bases separating them. Germline assignment: CDR1 GTSNPN and CDR2 SVGIG (reference sequence). CDR3 length equals 13 residues. CDR3 DNA: TGTGCCTGGAGGGGGGAGAACACAGATACGCAGTATTTT. Amino acids: CAWRGENTDTQYF.

This clone was observed a few times. The chain carries TRBV7-2 and TRBJ2-3; D possibly corresponds to TRBD2 (7 bases). Germline V gene lookup returns CDR1 SGHTA and CDR2 FQGNSA. The CDR3 contains 15 residues. V lost 2 bases, J lost 5 bases, and 14 bases lay in between. CDR3 DNA: TGTGCCAGCAGCTTATATGCGGGGGCCGGAGATACGCAGTATTTT. It translates to CASSLYAGAGDTQYF.

This clone is labeled large (0.1 to 1%). The J gene is TRBJ2-3, the V gene TRBV5-5; 9 bases align to TRBD1. Germline CDR1 is SGHKS and CDR2 is YYEKEE (reference sequence). The CDR3 covers 14 residues. The V gene end was trimmed by 8 bases and the J gene end by 2 bases; junction bases not matched to a gene: 6. The CDR3 DNA follows: TGTGCCAGTCCGGGACAGGGTGCCACAGATACGCAGTATTTT. Its translation: CASPGQGATDTQYF.